The present entry profiles one T cell receptor beta chain with its context. Its antigen remains unidentified. No much larger clone is present one base from it, and per-base qualities are unavailable. This sample stems from a study of technical replicates of blood from a few donors (TCRdb year 2017). The library was built by means of the immunoSEQ multiplex PCR assay. TCRdb provides this immuneACCESS table in a form limited to in-frame rearrangements. Some clones are lacking; in checked studies, under half of them reflect an unresolved V gene, and why the rest are absent is not known. This sample gives approximately 65,000 clones in total; approximately 86% of them show up just once. The ten largest make up more than 4.5% of the sample. The source material was PBMCs. The sequence derives from a human donor in good health. Some clones in this sample may be carry-over from other donors' samples.

CDR3 sequence: CARTDHHGGTSWNYTF. The DNA reads TGTGCCAGGACCGACCACCACGGAGGGACCTCATGGAACTACACCTTC. The receptor chain draws on TRBV19 and TRBJ1-2; TRBD1 is perhaps the D gene, given 5 matching bases. V is cut by 9 bases and J by 10 bases, and the space between the germline ends is 30 bases. There are 16 amino acids in the CDR3, from cysteine to phenylalanine inclusive. The DNA shown is the 48-base CDR3, in frame from base 1. CDR1 LNHDA and CDR2 SQIVND are derived from the germline V gene (reference sequence). Beyond the CDR3, the reference TRBV19 and TRBJ1-2 genes provide the residues; the full variable domain reads: DGGITQSPKYLFRKEGQNVTLSCEQNLNHDAMYWYRQDPGQGLRLIYYSQIVNDFQKGDIAEGYSVSREKKESFPLTVTSAQKNPTAFYLCARTDHHGGTSWNYTFGSGTRLTVV.